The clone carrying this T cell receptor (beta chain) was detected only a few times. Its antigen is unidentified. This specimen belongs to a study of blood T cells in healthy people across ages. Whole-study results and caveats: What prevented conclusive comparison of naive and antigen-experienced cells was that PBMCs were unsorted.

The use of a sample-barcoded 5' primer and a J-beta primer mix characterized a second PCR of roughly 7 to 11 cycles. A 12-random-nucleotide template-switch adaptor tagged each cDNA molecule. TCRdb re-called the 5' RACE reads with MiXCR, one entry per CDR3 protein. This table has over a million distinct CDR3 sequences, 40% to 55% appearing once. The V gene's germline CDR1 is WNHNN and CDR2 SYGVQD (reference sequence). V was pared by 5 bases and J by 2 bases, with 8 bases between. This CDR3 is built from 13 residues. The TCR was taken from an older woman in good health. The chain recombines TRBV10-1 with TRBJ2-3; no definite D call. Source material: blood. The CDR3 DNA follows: TGCGCCAGCAGTAACGGACCCACAGATACGCAGTATTTT. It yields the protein CASSNGPTDTQYF.